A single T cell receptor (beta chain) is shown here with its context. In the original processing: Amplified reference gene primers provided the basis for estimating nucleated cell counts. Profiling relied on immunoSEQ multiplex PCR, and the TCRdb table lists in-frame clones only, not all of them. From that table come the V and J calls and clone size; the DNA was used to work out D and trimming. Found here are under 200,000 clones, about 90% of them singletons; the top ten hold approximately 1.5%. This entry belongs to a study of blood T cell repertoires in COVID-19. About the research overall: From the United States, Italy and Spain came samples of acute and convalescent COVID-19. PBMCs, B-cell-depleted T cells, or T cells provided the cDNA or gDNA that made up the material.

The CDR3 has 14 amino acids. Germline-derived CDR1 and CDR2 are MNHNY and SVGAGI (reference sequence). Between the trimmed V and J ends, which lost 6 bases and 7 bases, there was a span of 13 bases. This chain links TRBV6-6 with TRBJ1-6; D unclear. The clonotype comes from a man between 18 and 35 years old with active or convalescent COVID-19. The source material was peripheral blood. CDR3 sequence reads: CASSSEFRNSPLHF. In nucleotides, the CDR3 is TGTGCCAGCAGCTCAGAATTTCGCAATTCACCCCTCCACTTT.